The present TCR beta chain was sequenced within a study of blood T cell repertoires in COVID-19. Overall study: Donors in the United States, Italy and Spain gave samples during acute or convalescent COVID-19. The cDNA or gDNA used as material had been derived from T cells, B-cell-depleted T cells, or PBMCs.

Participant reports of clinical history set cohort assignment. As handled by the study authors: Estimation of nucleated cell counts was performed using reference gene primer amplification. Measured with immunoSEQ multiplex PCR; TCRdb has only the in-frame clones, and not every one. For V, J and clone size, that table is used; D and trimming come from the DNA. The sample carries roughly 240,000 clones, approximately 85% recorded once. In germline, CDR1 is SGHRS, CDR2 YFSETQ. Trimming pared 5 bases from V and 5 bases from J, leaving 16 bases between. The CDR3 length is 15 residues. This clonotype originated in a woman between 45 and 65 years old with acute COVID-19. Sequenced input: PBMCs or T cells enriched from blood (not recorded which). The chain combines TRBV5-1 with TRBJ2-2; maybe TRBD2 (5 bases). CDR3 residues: CASSWRTDSTGELFF. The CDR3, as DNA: TGCGCCAGCAGTTGGAGGACGGACTCAACCGGGGAGCTGTTTTTT.